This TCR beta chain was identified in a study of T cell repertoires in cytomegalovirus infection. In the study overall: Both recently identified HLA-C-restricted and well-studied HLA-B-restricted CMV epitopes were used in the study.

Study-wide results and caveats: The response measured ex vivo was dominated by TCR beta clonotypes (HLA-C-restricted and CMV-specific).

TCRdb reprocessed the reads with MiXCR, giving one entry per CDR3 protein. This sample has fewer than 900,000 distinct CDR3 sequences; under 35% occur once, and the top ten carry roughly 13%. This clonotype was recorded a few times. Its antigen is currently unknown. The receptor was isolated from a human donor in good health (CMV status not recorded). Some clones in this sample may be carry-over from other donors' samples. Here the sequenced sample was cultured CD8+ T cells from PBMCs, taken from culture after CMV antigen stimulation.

The CDR3 DNA reads as TGTGCCAGCAGCTCGCGACAGGGAGGGAATGAGCAGTTCTTC. It is translated as CASSSRQGGNEQFF. The chain is built from TRBV7-4 and TRBJ2-1; the D call may be TRBD1 or TRBD2 (7 bases each). CDR3 length equals 14 residues. From germline, CDR1 is SGHVT and CDR2 SQSDAQ. V was clipped by 4 bases and J by 7 bases, with 14 bases between them.